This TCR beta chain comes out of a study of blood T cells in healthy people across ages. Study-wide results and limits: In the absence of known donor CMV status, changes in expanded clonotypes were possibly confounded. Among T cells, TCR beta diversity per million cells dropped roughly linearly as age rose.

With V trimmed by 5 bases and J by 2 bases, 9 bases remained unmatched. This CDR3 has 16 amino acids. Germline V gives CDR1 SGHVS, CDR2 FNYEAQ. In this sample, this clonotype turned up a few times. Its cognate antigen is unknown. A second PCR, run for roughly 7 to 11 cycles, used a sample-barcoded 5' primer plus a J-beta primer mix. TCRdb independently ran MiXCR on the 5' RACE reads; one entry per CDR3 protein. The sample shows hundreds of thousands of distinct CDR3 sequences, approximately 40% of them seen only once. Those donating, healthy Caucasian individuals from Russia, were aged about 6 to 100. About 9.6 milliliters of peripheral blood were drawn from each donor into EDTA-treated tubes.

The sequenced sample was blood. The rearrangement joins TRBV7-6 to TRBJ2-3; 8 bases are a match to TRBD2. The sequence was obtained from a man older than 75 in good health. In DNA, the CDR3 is TGTGCCAGCAGCCCGGAGGTAGCGGGGATCACAGATACGCAGTATTTT. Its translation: CASSPEVAGITDTQYF.